What follows describes a single T cell receptor (beta chain). Its target is not known. The sample is drawn from a study of tumor-infiltrating lymphocytes in primary liver carcinoma. Points from the study as a whole: Tumors and blood were compared for top-250-clone fraction, and tumors had the significantly higher value (p = 0.039). Tumor region pairs overlapped more than did tumor-adjacent and tumor-blood pairs.

Alongside blood RNA obtained from unsorted whole blood, germline DNA was also extracted. The CDR3 is 17 residues long. With V trimmed by 4 bases and J by 7 bases, 15 bases remained unmatched. The germline CDR1 and CDR2 sequences are SGHRS and YFSETQ. Making TCR beta cDNA involved around 520 ng total RNA and a constant-region primer. Generation of the TCR beta libraries relied on three nested multiplex PCR rounds using slightly modified ARM-PCR. Researchers ran the first two PCR rounds for roughly 11 cycles each with TRBV1-TRBV30 forward primers and a C-beta reverse primer. From the multiplex PCR reads, TCRdb called clonotypes with MiXCR, one entry per CDR3 protein. The table has some 200,000 distinct CDR3 sequences, around three fifths seen once; the top ten hold roughly 7%.

V usage is TRBV5-1 and J usage is TRBJ2-1, with 9 bases lining up with TRBD2. This clonotype was sampled from a woman aged 55-75 years with primary liver carcinoma and hepatitis B virus infection. Sequencing used peripheral blood. DNA of the CDR3: TGCGCCAGCAGCCAAACCCGGAGCGGGAGGATCAAGAATGAGCAGTTCTTC. This translates into CASSQTRSGRIKNEQFF.